These 3 T cell receptor beta chains were sequenced from one sample in a study of T-cell reconstitution after alpha-beta-depleted transplantation in children. Construction of the TCRbeta library involved unique molecular identifiers. TCRdb re-analysed the PCR reads in MiXCR, keeping a single row per CDR3 protein. Among about 410,000 distinct CDR3 sequences listed, 20% were seen once. Sequenced here: PBMCs from the stem cell graft donor, sampled from the stem cell graft. Receptors originate from a human donor who donated a stem cell graft to a child with acute myeloid leukemia.

This sequence joins TRBV20-1 and TRBJ2-5, with 7 bases fitting TRBD2. CDR1 is DFQATT and CDR2 is SNEGSKA in the germline V gene (reference sequence). There are 15 residues in the CDR3. V lost 4 bases, J lost 2 bases, and 10 bases stayed unmatched. The CDR3, as DNA: TGCAGTGCTAACGGTCTAGCGGAGCGACAAGAGACCCAGTACTTC. It yields the protein CSANGLAERQETQYF.

V and J are TRBV11-3 and TRBJ2-1; weak D call: TRBD2 (6 bases). Germline V lookup: CDR1 SGHNT, CDR2 YENEEA. Trimming stripped 7 bases from V and 8 bases from J, with 24 bases between. This CDR3 comprises 16 residues. CDR3 region: CASTDSGTGRKYEQFF. The CDR3 DNA reads as TGTGCCAGCACGGACTCCGGGACTGGACGCAAGTATGAGCAGTTCTTC.

V and J are TRBV20-1 and TRBJ1-5, with D uncertain. Germline CDR1 reads DFQATT; CDR2 reads SNEGSKA (reference sequence). The CDR3 runs 16 residues. Trimming removed 7 bases at V and 0 bases at J, with 19 bases between. The CDR3 loop reads CSVKRWWGGSNQPQHF. The CDR3 nucleotides read TGCAGTGTAAAGAGATGGTGGGGTGGTAGCAATCAGCCCCAGCATTTT.